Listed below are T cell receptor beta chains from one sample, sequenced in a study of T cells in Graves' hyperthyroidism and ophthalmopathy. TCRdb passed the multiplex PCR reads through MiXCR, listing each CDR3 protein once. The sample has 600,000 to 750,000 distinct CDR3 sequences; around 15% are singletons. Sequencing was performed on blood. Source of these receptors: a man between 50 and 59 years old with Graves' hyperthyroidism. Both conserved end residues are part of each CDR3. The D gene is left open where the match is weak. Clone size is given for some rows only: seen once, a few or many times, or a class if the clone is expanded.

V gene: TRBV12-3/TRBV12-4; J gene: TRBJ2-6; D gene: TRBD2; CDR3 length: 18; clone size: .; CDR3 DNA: TGTGCCAGCAGCGTAGAGAGCGGGACCATCTCTGGGGCCAACGTCCTGACTTTC; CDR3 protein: CASSVESGTISGANVLTF
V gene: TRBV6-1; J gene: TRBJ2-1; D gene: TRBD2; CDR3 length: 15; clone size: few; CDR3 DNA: TGTGCCAGCACAATCCCGGGGACTAGCAACGATGAGCAGTTCTTC; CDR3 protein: CASTIPGTSNDEQFF
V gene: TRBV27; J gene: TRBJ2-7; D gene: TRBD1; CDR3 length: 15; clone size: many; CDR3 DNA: TGTGCCAGCAGTTTAAGTGGACAGGGGCTCCACGAGCAGTACTTC; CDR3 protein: CASSLSGQGLHEQYF
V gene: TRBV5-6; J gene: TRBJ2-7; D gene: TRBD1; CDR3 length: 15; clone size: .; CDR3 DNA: TGTGCCAGCAGGCTACGGGGACAGAGGATGGACGAGCAGTACTTC; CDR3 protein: CASRLRGQRMDEQYF
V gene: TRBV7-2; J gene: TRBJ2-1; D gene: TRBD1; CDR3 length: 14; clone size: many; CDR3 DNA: TGTGCCAGCAGCTTAGGACAGGGGGTCAATGAGCAGTTCTTC; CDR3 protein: CASSLGQGVNEQFF
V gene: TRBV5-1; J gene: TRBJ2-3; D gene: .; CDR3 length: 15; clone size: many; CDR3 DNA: TGCGCCAGCAGCTTGGCCATTGGAATCACAGATACGCAGTATTTT; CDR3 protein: CASSLAIGITDTQYF
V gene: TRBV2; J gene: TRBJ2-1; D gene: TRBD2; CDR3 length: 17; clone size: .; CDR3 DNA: TGTGCCAGCAGGTGGCAGAGGGGACTAGCGGGAGGTCATGAGCAGTTCTTC; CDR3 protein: CASRWQRGLAGGHEQFF
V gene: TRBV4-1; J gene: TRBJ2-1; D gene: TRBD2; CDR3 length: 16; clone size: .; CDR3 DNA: TGCGCCAGCAGCCAGAGGACTAGCGGGAGGGATAATGAGCAGTTCTTC; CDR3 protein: CASSQRTSGRDNEQFF
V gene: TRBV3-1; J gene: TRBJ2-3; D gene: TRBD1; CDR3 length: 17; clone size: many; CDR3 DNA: TGTGCCAGCAGCCAAGATAAGACAGGGGGTACCACAGATACGCAGTATTTT; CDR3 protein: CASSQDKTGGTTDTQYF
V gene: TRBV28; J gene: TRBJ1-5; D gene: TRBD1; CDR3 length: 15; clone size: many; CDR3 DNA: TGTGCCAGCAGCCCAGGGGGTTTCCTCAATCAGCCCCAGCATTTT; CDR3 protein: CASSPGGFLNQPQHF
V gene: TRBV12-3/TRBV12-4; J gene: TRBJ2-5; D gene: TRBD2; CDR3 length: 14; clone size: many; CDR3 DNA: TGTGCCAGCAGGACCGGACTAGGTATAGAGACCCAGTACTTC; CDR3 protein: CASRTGLGIETQYF
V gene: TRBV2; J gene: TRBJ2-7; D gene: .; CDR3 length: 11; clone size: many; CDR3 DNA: TGTGCCAGCAGTGATCCACTCGAGCAGTACTTC; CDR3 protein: CASSDPLEQYF
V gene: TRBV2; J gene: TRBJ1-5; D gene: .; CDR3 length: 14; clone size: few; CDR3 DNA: TGTGCCAGTGCTTTGACATTGAACAATCAGCCCCAGCATTTT; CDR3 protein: CASALTLNNQPQHF
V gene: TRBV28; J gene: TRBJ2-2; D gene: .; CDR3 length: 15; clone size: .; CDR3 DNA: TGTGCCAGCAGTTTAGGCGGGACGAGCACCGGGGAGCTGTTTTTT; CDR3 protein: CASSLGGTSTGELFF
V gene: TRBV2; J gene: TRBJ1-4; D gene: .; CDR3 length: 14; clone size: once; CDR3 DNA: TGTGCCAGCCGCGGGGCTTTCCGGGACGAAAAACTGTTTTTT; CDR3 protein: CASRGAFRDEKLFF
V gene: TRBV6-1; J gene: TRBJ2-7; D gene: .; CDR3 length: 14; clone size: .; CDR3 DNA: TGTGCCAGCAGTGAATGGGCAGGGTTGGACGAGCAGTACTTC; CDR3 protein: CASSEWAGLDEQYF
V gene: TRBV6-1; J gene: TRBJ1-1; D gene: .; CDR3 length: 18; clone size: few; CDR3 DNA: TGTGCCAGCAGTGAAGCGGAGGGGTGGTCGTTTTCGAACACTGAAGCTTTCTTT; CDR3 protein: CASSEAEGWSFSNTEAFF
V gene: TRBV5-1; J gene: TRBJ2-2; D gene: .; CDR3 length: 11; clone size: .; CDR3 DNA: TGCGCCAGCAGTCGACCCGGGGAGCTGTTTTTT; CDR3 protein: CASSRPGELFF
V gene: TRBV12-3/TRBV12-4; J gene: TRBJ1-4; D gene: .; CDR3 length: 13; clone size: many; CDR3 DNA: TGTGCCAGCAGTCCTCCGGGTGTTGAAAAACTGTTTTTT; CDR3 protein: CASSPPGVEKLFF
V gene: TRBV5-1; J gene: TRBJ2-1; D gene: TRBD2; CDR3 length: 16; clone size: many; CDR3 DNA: TGCGCCAGCCGCGGAGGAGCGGGGAGCTCCTACAATGAGCAGTTCTTC; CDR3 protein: CASRGGAGSSYNEQFF
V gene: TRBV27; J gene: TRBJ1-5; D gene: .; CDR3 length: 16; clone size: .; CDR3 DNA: TGTGCCAGCAGTTTACGGGCAGATTTTAGCAATCAGCCCCAGCATTTT; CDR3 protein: CASSLRADFSNQPQHF
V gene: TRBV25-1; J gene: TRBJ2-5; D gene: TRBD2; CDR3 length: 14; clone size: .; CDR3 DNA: TGTGCCAGCAGTGAACCCGGGGGGGTGGAGACCCAGTACTTC; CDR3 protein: CASSEPGGVETQYF
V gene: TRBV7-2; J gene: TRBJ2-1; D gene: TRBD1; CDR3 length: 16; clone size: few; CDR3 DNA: TGTGCCAGCAGCTTAGGGCAGGACAGGGGGCGCGGAGAGCAGTTCTTC; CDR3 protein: CASSLGQDRGRGEQFF
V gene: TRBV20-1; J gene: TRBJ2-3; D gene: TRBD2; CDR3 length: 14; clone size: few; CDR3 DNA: TGCAGTGCTATCGAAGCGGGGATTTCAGATACGCAGTATTTT; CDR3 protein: CSAIEAGISDTQYF
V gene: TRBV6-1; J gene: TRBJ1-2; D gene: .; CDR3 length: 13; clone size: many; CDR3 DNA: TGTGCCAGTTACAGTAGCCCTAACTATGGCTACACCTTC; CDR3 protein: CASYSSPNYGYTF
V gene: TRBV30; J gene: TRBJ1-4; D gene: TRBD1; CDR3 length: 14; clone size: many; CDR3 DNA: TGTGCCTGGAGTGTAAACAGGGGTAATGAAAAACTGTTTTTT; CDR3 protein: CAWSVNRGNEKLFF
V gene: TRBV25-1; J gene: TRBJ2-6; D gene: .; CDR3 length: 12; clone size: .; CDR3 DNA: TGTGCCAGTCAAGGTGGGGCCAACGTCCTGACTTTC; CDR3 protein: CASQGGANVLTF
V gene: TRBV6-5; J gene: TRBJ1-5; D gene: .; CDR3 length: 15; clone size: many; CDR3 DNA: TGTGCCAGCAGTTACTCCCAAGGGGCAAATCAGCCCCAGCATTTT; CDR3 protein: CASSYSQGANQPQHF
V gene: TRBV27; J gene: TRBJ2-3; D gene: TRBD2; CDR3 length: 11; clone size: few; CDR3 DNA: TGTGCCAGTTCCGAGGGGACTAGGAGGTATTTT; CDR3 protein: CASSEGTRRYF
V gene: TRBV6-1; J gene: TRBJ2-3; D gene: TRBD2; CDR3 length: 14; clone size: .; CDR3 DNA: TGTGCCAGCACCATAGCGGGAGCGACCGATACGCAGTATTTT; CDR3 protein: CASTIAGATDTQYF
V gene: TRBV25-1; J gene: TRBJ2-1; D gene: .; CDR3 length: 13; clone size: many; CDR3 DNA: TGTGCCAGCAGTGATCACACAACCAATGAGCAGTTCTTC; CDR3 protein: CASSDHTTNEQFF
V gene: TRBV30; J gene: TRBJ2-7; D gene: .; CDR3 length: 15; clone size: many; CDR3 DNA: TGTGCCTGGAGTGGGATCGGCGGCAGCTCCTACGAGCAGTACTTC; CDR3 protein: CAWSGIGGSSYEQYF
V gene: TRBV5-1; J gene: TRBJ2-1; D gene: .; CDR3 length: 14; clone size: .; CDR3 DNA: TGCGCCAGCAGCGGAACAGAGGGCAACAATGAGCAGTTCTTC; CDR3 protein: CASSGTEGNNEQFF
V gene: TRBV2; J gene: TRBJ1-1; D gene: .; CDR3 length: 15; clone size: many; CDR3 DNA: TGTGCCAGCAGTGAAAGCTGGGGGCTGAACACTGAAGCTTTCTTT; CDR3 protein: CASSESWGLNTEAFF
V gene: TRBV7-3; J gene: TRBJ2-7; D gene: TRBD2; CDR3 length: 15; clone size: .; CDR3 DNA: TGTGCCAGCAGCCACTCCAGCGGGAATAACTACGAGCAGTACTTC; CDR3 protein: CASSHSSGNNYEQYF
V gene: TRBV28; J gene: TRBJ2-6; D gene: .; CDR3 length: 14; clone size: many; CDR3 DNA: TGTGCCAGCCGCGAGGGGGCTGGGGCCAACGTCCTGACTTTC; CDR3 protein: CASREGAGANVLTF
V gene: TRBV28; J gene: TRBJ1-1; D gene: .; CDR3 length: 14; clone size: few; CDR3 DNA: TGTGCCAGCAGTTACAGACTGGCGGATGTATCAGCTTTCTTT; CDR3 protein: CASSYRLADVSAFF
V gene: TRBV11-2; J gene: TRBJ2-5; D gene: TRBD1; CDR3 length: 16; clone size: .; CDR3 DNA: TGTGCCAGCAGCCACGATGATCAGGGGGAAGAAGAGACCCAGTACTTC; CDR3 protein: CASSHDDQGEEETQYF
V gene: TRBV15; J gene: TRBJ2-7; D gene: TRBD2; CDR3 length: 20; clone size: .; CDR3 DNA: TGTGCCACCAGCAGAGATCTCCGGGACTATACTCTAAGAGGCTCCTACGAGCAGTACTTC; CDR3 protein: CATSRDLRDYTLRGSYEQYF
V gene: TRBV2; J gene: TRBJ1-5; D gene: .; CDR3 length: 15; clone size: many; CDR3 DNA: TGTGCCAGCAGTGAGAGATGGGCCAGCAATCAGCCCCAGCATTTT; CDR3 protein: CASSERWASNQPQHF
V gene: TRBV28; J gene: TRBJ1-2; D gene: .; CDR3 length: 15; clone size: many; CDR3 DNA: TGTGCCAGCGGCCCCCGTGGGAGGGTCTACTATGGCTACACCTTC; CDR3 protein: CASGPRGRVYYGYTF